Presented here are 14 T cell receptor beta chains from one specimen sequenced in a study of CD8 T cells in Susac syndrome. RNA in amounts of 0.5 to 1 ug was reverse transcribed with random hexamers. TCRdb passed the immunoSEQ multiplex PCR reads through MiXCR, listing each CDR3 protein once. The sample includes 74,000 or so distinct CDR3 sequences, just over 90% of them seen just once. The sequencing input was CD4+ T cells from PBMCs. These receptors originate from a human donor with Susac syndrome.

This chain links TRBV18 with TRBJ2-3, with TRBD2 matching 8 bases. V trimming: 6 bases; J trimming: 10 bases; junction bases outside the gene matches: 12. Germline CDR1 and CDR2: KGHSH and LQKENI. The CDR3 covers 14 residues. CDR3 protein: CASSSGLGTRSQYF. DNA of the CDR3: TGTGCCAGCTCTTCGGGACTAGGGACCCGATCGCAGTATTTT.

The J gene is TRBJ2-2, the V gene TRBV4-3; no firm D call. Looked up from germline, CDR1 is LGHNA and CDR2 is YSLEER. CDR3 length equals 13 residues. The V end lost 0 bases, the J end lost 5 bases, and 4 bases lay between the germline ends. The CDR3 nucleotides read TGCGCCAGCAGCCAAGATGGGACCGGGGAGCTGTTTTTT. Its protein product is CASSQDGTGELFF.

This clonotype has more than one count but fewer than ten. The gene calls are TRBV14 and TRBJ2-3; no definite D call. The V end was cut by 0 bases, the J end by 0 bases, with 7 bases between. This CDR3 contains 15 residues. CDR1 and CDR2 from the germline V gene are SGHDN and FVKESK. CDR3 region: CASSQDRISTDTQYF. The CDR3 bases are TGTGCCAGCAGCCAAGACCGTATTAGCACAGATACGCAGTATTTT.

CDR3 protein: CSVAEDRGYEQYF. CDR3 nucleotides: TGCAGCGTTGCTGAAGACAGGGGTTACGAGCAGTACTTC. The chain uses TRBV29-1 and TRBJ2-7; 8 bases align to TRBD1. Germline-derived CDR1 and CDR2 are SQVTM and ANQGSEA. The CDR3 runs 13 residues. With V trimmed by 4 bases and J by 4 bases, 6 bases remained unmatched.

In its sample, this clonotype was seen once. The V and J genes are TRBV9 and TRBJ1-2; D remains unclear. Germline CDR1 is SGDLS and CDR2 is YYNGEE. The germline V and J ends were trimmed by 2 bases and 6 bases, with 8 bases remaining between them. The CDR3 is 12 residues long. CDR3 in DNA: TGTGCCAGCAGCGTGCGCTTCGATGGCTACACCTTC. This translates into CASSVRFDGYTF.

The rearrangement uses TRBV27 and TRBJ1-1, with D tentatively TRBD1 (6 bases). Germline loops: CDR1 MNHEY, CDR2 SMNVEV (reference sequence). V was cut by 7 bases and J by 0 bases, with 18 bases left in between. The CDR3 contains 16 residues. CDR3 nucleotide sequence: TGTGCCAGCACCACTATGGGGGGGGCTATGAACACTGAAGCTTTCTTT. This translates into CASTTMGGAMNTEAFF.

The V gene is TRBV18, the J gene TRBJ2-3; TRBD1 aligns across 8 bases. Trimming at V came to 3 bases and at J to 0 bases, leaving 14 bases not matched to a gene. The CDR3 has 19 residues. Per the germline V gene, CDR1 is KGHSH and CDR2 is LQKENI. DNA of the CDR3: TGTGCCAGCTCACCTCCTGGACAGGGACGCAACCCTAGCACAGATACGCAGTATTTT. Translating gives CASSPPGQGRNPSTDTQYF. The entire variable domain, with the rest obtained from reference TRBV18 and TRBJ2-3, is as follows: NAGVMQNPRHLVRRRGQEARLRCSPMKGHSHVYWYRQLPEEGLKFMVYLQKENIIDESGMPKERFSAEFPKEGPSILRIQQVVRGDSAAYFCASSPPGQGRNPSTDTQYFGPGTRLTVL.

This clonotype was detected only once. The V and J genes are TRBV20-1 and TRBJ2-7; possible D gene TRBD2, 6 bases. This CDR3 contains 15 residues. CDR1 DFQATT and CDR2 SNEGSKA come from the germline V gene (reference sequence). V shed 6 bases and J shed 0 bases, with 18 bases lying between them. The CDR3 coding sequence is TGCAGTGCCCCTCCCGTTAGCGGATCCTCCTACGAGCAGTACTTC. Its translation is CSAPPVSGSSYEQYF.

The genes are TRBV30 and TRBJ2-1; TRBD1 matches 10 bases. Germline V gene sequence: CDR1 GTSNPN, CDR2 SVGIG (reference sequence). V shed 3 bases and J 6 bases; nucleotides not matched to a gene: 5. CDR3 length: 14 residues. The CDR3 reads CAWRGQGNSNEQFF. CDR3 DNA sequence: TGTGCCTGGAGGGGACAGGGGAATTCCAATGAGCAGTTCTTC.

The rearrangement uses TRBV20-1 and TRBJ2-4, with TRBD1 matching over 7 bases. Germline V gene lookup returns CDR1 DFQATT and CDR2 SNEGSKA (reference sequence). The junction had 12 bases not matched to a gene; V was cut back by 5 bases and J by 5 bases. The CDR3 totals 15 residues. CDR3 region: CSAPASGGVENIQYF. CDR3 nucleotides: TGCAGTGCTCCCGCCTCAGGGGGTGTCGAAAACATTCAGTACTTC.

This clonotype was seen once. The rearrangement joins TRBV30 to TRBJ2-1, with 15 bases that match TRBD2. Germline V CDR1 and CDR2: GTSNPN, SVGIG (reference sequence). J lost 1 base, V lost 4 bases, and 5 bases had no gene match. CDR3 length: 17 amino acids. CDR3 residues: CAWTGTSGRLSYNEQFF. CDR3 nucleotide sequence: TGTGCCTGGACCGGGACTAGCGGGAGGTTGTCCTACAATGAGCAGTTCTTC.

The J gene is TRBJ2-7, the V gene TRBV7-2, with 7 bases aligning to TRBD2. Germline V gene lookup returns CDR1 SGHTA and CDR2 FQGNSA. The V gene end was trimmed by 5 bases and the J gene end by 7 bases; junction bases not matched to a gene: 5. The CDR3 contains 12 residues. In DNA, the CDR3 is TGTGCCAGCAGCCCGGTCGGGGGGGAGCAGTACTTC. It encodes CASSPVGGEQYF.

V gene TRBV7-2 combines with J gene TRBJ2-3, with unresolved D. Germline CDR1 SGHTA, CDR2 FQGNSA. The CDR3 is 16 residues long. Deletions cut 2 bases from V and 2 bases from J, with 14 bases between. In nucleotides, the CDR3 is TGTGCCAGCAGCTTATTAGGTAGTATTCCCACAGATACGCAGTATTTT. Encoded protein: CASSLLGSIPTDTQYF.

This rearrangement joins TRBV7-9 to TRBJ2-7; D may match TRBD1 or TRBD2 (5 bases each). Between the trimmed V and J ends, which lost 4 bases and 2 bases, there was a span of 12 bases. Germline-derived CDR1 and CDR2 are SEHNR and FQNEAQ (reference sequence). This CDR3 has 14 amino acids. The CDR3 coding sequence is TGTGCCAGCAGCTCGTGGGACGGACCCTACGAGCAGTACTTC. Translating it yields CASSSWDGPYEQYF.